The 15 T cell receptor beta chains below all came from one sample that was sequenced in a study of shared clonotypes between healthy human individuals. Only in-frame clones appear in the TCRdb table, and some are missing; sequencing was by immunoSEQ multiplex PCR. Of around 430,000 clones in the sample, 70% to 80% were seen once. Sequencing was carried out using PBMCs. These receptors originate from a woman aged 40 to 49 in good health. Some clones in this sample may be carry-over from other donors' samples.

The chain uses TRBV9 and TRBJ2-5; 11 nucleotides match TRBD2. CDR1 is SGDLS and CDR2 is YYNGEE in the germline V gene. This CDR3 contains 15 residues. The V and J ends lost 3 bases and 1 base, in that order; junction bases with no gene match: 2. The CDR3: CASSASGRPQETQYF. The CDR3 DNA sequence: TGTGCCAGCAGCGCTAGCGGGAGGCCCCAAGAGACCCAGTACTTC.

V is TRBV7-9 and J is TRBJ2-5; the D is unclear. Trimming took 8 bases from V and 5 from J, leaving 6 bases between them. Per the germline V gene, CDR1 is SEHNR and CDR2 is FQNEAQ (reference sequence). The CDR3 length is 10 residues. CDR3 loop: CASGYETQYF. As DNA, the CDR3 is TGTGCCAGCGGATATGAGACCCAGTACTTC.

The chain uses TRBV27 and TRBJ1-2; TRBD1 agrees at 8 bases. With 4 bases clipped from V and 3 bases from J, the junction kept 22 bases outside the gene matches. The CDR3 runs 20 residues. Germline CDR1 and CDR2: MNHEY and SMNVEV (reference sequence). CDR3 coding DNA: TGTGCCAGCAGTTCCCGGGCCTCCTTTCGGGACAGGACAAACTACTATGGCTACACCTTC. It is translated as CASSSRASFRDRTNYYGYTF.

This clone was picked up a small number of times. The gene calls are TRBV7-5 and TRBJ2-3; no DNA check was done on the table's D call, TRBD2. TRBV7-5 constitutes a pseudogene. The CDR3 spans 16 residues. The DNA of the CDR3 is TGTGCCAGAAGCATACTAGCGGGAGGGTACACAGATACGCAGTATTTT. Its protein is CARSILAGGYTDTQYF.

This chain joins TRBV29-1 and TRBJ2-3; D gene ambiguous. Germline-derived CDR1 and CDR2 are SQVTM and ANQGSEA. Between the trimmed V and J ends, which lost 4 bases and 3 bases, there was a span of 11 bases. The CDR3 loop spans 13 amino acids. CDR3 amino acids: CSVVPPQTDTQYF. As DNA, the CDR3 is TGCAGCGTTGTCCCTCCACAAACAGATACGCAGTATTTT.

The rearrangement links TRBV29-1 to TRBJ1-1; D is undetermined. The CDR3 consists of 13 residues. Germline V lookup: CDR1 SQVTM, CDR2 ANQGSEA. V shed 8 bases and J shed 2 bases, with 15 bases lying between them. CDR3 in DNA: TGCAGCACGGACTCGGCAGATAACACTGAAGCTTTCTTT. This translates into CSTDSADNTEAFF.

The chain is built from TRBV6-5 and TRBJ1-1, with D hard to call. Germline V gives CDR1 MNHEY, CDR2 SVGAGI. V was trimmed by 5 bases and J by 5 bases, leaving 6 bases between them. CDR3 length: 11 residues. Written as DNA, the CDR3 is TGTGCCAGCAGTCATGGAACTGAAGCTTTCTTT. It codes for CASSHGTEAFF.

This chain links TRBV6-5 with TRBJ1-3; possible D gene TRBD1, 6 bases. Germline V gene data show CDR1 as MNHEY and CDR2 as SVGAGI. V was pared by 5 bases and J by 7 bases, with 12 bases between. This CDR3 comprises 13 residues. CDR3 residues: CASSGNTGNTIYF. In nucleotides, the CDR3 is TGTGCCAGCAGTGGAAATACAGGGAACACCATATATTTT.

J is TRBJ1-5 and V is TRBV25-1; a possible D gene is TRBD1 (5 bases). Looked up from germline, CDR1 is MGHDK and CDR2 is SYGVNS. Deletions cut 6 bases from V and 2 bases from J, with 23 bases between. CDR3 length equals 18 residues. Here the CDR3 reads CASSPGPGPWEGNQPQHF. CDR3 DNA: TGTGCCAGCAGCCCCGGGCCGGGACCTTGGGAAGGCAATCAGCCCCAGCATTTT.

In DNA form, the CDR3 reads TGTGCCAGTAGTATTTCAGGGGCGAACACTGAAGCTTTCTTT. It yields the protein CASSISGANTEAFF. This chain connects TRBV19 to TRBJ1-1; possibly TRBD1 for D (6 bases). In germline, CDR1 is LNHDA, CDR2 SQIVND (reference sequence). The length of the CDR3 is 14 residues. The ends were cut back, 3 bases at V and 1 base at J, with 9 bases in the middle.

This rearrangement joins TRBV7-9 to TRBJ2-1; the match to TRBD2 covers 8 bases. Unmatched junction bases numbered 3, after V lost 5 bases and J lost 0 bases. CDR1 and CDR2 from the germline V gene are SEHNR and FQNEAQ (reference sequence). This CDR3 has 15 residues. The CDR3 loop is CASSPLAGSYNEQFF. The DNA for the CDR3 is TGTGCCAGCAGCCCGCTAGCGGGCTCCTACAATGAGCAGTTCTTC.

Remarks on this clone: Different DNA sequences within this sample yield the same CDR3. The gene calls are TRBV29-1 and TRBJ1-1; D is unresolved. CDR1 is SQVTM, CDR2 ANQGSEA, per germline. Deletions cut 4 bases from V and 6 bases from J, with 9 bases between. This CDR3 comprises 11 residues. The CDR3 spells CSVVRQPEAFF. The CDR3 coding sequence is TGCAGCGTTGTCCGACAACCTGAAGCTTTCTTT.

This clone occurred many times. J is TRBJ1-1 and V is TRBV19; 8 nucleotides match TRBD1. CDR3 length: 14 residues. V shed 7 bases and J 6 bases; nucleotides not matched to a gene: 10. Germline-derived CDR1 and CDR2 are LNHDA and SQIVND (reference sequence). Written as DNA, the CDR3 is TGTGCCAGTAACCCGACAGGGGCAGTGGCTGAAGCTTTCTTT. Amino acids: CASNPTGAVAEAFF.

V and J are TRBV6-5 and TRBJ2-5; 9 nucleotides align to TRBD2. Trimming took 3 bases from V and 4 from J; bases not matched to a gene: 9. This CDR3 has 16 amino acids. Germline CDR1 MNHEY, CDR2 SVGAGI. The DNA for the CDR3 is TGTGCCAGCAGTTATGGCGGGACTAGCCGCCCAGAGACCCAGTACTTC. Protein: CASSYGGTSRPETQYF.

The V and J genes are TRBV11-2 and TRBJ1-5, with TRBD1 matching over 7 bases. The CDR3 extends over 15 amino acids. Germline V gene lookup returns CDR1 SGHAT and CDR2 FQNNGV. The ends lost 5 bases at V and 3 bases at J; junction bases unmatched: 7. CDR3: CASSLAGGPNQPQHF. The CDR3 DNA sequence: TGTGCCAGCAGCCTCGCAGGGGGACCCAATCAGCCCCAGCATTTT.